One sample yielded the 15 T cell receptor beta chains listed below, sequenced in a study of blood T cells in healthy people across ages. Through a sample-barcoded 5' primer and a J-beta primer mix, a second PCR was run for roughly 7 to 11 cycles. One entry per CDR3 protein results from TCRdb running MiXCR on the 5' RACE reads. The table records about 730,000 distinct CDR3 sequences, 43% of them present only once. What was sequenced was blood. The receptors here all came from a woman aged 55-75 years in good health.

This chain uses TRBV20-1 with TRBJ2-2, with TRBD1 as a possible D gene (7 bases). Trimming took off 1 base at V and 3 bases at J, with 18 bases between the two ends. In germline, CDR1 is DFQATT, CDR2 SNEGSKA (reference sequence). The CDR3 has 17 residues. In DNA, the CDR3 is TGCAGTGCTAGAGGCGAGGGGGCGGGATGGGACACCGGGGAGCTGTTTTTT. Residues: CSARGEGAGWDTGELFF.

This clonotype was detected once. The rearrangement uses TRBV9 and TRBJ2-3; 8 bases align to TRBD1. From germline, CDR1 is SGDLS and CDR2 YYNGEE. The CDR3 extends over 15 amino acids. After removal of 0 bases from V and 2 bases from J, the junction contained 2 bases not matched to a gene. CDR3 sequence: CASSVARGHTDTQYF. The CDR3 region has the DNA TGTGCCAGCAGCGTAGCCAGGGGGCACACAGATACGCAGTATTTT.

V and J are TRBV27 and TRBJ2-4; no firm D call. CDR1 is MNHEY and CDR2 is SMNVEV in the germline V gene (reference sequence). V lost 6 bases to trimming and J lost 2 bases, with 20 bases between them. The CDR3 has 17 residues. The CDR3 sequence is CASSLPPYYPTKNIQYF. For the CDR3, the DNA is TGTGCCAGCAGCTTACCCCCCTATTACCCAACCAAAAACATTCAGTACTTC.

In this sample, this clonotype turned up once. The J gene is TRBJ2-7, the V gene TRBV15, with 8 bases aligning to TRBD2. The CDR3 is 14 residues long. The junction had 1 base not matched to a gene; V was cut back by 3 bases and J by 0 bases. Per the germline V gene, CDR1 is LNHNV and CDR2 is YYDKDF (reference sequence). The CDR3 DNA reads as TGTGCCACCAGCAGGAGCGGGAGCTCCTACGAGCAGTACTTC. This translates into CATSRSGSSYEQYF.

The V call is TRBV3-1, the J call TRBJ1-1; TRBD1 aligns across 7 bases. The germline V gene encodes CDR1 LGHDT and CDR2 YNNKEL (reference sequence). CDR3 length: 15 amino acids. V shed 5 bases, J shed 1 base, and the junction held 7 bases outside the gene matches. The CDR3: CASSDLNRGNTEAFF. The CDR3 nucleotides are TGTGCCAGCAGCGATCTCAACAGGGGGAACACTGAAGCTTTCTTT.

CDR3 sequence reads: CAISKPTTDSEKLFF. DNA for the CDR3: TGTGCCATCAGTAAGCCTACGACAGACTCCGAAAAACTGTTTTTT. V is TRBV10-3 and J is TRBJ1-4, with D possibly matching TRBD1 (5 bases). The germline CDR1 and CDR2 sequences are ENHRY and SYGVKD. Trimming took 5 bases from V and 8 from J, leaving 18 bases between them. This CDR3 contains 15 residues.

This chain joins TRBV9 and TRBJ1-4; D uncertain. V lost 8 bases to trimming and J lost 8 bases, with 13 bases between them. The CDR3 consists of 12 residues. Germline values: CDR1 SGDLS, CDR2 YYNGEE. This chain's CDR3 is CARVGKGEKLFF. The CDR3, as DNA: TGTGCCAGAGTCGGTAAGGGAGAAAAACTGTTTTTT.

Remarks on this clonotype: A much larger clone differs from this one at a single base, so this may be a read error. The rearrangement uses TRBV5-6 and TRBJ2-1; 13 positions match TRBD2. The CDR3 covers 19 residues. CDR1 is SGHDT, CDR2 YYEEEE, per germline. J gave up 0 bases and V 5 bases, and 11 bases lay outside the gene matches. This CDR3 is CASSTGTSGVPVSYNEQFF. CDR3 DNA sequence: TGTGCCAGCAGTACCGGGACTAGCGGGGTCCCTGTCTCCTACAATGAGCAGTTCTTC.

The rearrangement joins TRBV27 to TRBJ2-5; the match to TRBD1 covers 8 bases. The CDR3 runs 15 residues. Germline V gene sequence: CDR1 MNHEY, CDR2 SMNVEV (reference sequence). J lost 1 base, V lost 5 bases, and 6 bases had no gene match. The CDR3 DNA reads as TGTGCCAGCAGTACAGGGACAGGTCTCCAAGAGACCCAGTACTTC. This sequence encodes CASSTGTGLQETQYF.

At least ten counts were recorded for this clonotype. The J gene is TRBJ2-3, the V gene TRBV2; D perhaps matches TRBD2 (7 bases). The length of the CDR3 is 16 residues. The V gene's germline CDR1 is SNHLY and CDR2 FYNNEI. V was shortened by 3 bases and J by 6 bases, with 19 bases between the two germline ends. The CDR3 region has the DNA TGTGCCAGCAGTGACGGACTAGGAGGGGGAGGTGATACGCAGTATTTT. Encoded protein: CASSDGLGGGGDTQYF.

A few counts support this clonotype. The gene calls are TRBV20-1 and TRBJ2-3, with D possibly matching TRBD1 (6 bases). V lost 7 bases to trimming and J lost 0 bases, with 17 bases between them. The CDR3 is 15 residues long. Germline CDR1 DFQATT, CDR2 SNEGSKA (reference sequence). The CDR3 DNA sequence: TGCAGTGGAGGGGGTTGGGGCTCTAGCACAGATACGCAGTATTTT. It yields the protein CSGGGWGSSTDTQYF.

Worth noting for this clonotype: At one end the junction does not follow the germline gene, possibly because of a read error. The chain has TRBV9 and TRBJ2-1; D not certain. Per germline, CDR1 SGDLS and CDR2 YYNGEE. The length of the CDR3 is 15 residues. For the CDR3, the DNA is TGTGCCGGCAGCGTAGATGAAGGGAATTACAATGAGCAGTTCTTC. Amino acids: CAGSVDEGNYNEQFF.

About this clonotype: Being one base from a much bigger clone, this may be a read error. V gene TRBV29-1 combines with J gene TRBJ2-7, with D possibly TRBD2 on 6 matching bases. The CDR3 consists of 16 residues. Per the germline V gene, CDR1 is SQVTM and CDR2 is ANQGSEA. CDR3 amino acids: CSVDGGPGASSHEQYF. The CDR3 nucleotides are TGCAGCGTTGATGGGGGTCCGGGAGCTAGCTCCCACGAGCAGTACTTC.

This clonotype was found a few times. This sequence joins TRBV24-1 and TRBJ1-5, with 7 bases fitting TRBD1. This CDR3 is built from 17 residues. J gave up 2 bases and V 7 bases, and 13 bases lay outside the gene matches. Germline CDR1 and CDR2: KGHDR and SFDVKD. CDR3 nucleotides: TGTGCCACCAGGTGTCGACAAGAGGGGGCGTGCAATCAGCCCCAGCATTTT. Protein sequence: CATRCRQEGACNQPQHF.

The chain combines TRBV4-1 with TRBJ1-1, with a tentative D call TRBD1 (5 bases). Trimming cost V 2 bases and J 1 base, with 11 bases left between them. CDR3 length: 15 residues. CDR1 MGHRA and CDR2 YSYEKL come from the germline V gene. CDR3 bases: TGCGCCAGCAGCCAACTCATGGGGGAGAACACTGAAGCTTTCTTT. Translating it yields CASSQLMGENTEAFF.